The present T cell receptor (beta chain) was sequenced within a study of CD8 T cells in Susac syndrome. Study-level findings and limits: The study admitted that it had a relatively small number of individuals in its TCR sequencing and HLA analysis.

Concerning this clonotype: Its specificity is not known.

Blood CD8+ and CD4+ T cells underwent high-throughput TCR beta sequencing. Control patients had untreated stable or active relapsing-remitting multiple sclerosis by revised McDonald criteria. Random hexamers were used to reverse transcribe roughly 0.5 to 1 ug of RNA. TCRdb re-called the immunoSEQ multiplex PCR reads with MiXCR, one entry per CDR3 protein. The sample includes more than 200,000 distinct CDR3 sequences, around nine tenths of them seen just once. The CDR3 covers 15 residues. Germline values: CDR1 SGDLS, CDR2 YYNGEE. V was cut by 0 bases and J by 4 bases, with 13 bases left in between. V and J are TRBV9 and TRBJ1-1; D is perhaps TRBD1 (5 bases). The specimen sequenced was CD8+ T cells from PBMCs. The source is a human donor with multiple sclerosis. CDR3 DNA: TGTGCCAGCAGCGTAGCTTCAGGGTCGGGCACTGAAGCTTTCTTT. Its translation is CASSVASGSGTEAFF.